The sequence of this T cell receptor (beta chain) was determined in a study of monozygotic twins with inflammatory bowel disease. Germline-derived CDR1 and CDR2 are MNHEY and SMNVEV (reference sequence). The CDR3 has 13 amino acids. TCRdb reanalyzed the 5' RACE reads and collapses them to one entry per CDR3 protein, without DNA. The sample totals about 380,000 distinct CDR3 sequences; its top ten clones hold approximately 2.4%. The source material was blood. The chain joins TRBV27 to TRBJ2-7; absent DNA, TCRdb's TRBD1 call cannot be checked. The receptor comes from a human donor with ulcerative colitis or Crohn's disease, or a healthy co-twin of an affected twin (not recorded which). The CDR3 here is CASSLSPRYEQYF.